Following are 18 T cell receptor beta chains from one sample sequenced in a study of Ad26.COV2.S vaccination and SARS-CoV-2 variants. Treatment reported: some 20 received Ad26.COV2.S at low or high dose, single or two shots; 5 received placebo; per-sample allocation not given. It was on day 63 after the first vaccine or placebo injection that samples were taken. TCRdb keeps only in-frame clones here, not all; method: immunoSEQ multiplex PCR. The data show about 680,000 clones, around 89% seen once. The sample in question was peripheral blood, obtained in a trial of Ad26.COV2.S vaccine versus placebo. These receptors were collected from a person between 18 and 65 years old who received the Ad26.COV2.S COVID-19 vaccine or a placebo.

The chain joins TRBV11-2 to TRBJ2-7; D might be TRBD2 (6 bases). Germline V gives CDR1 SGHAT, CDR2 FQNNGV. This CDR3 comprises 15 residues. The ends were cut back, 3 bases at V and 0 bases at J, with 12 bases in the middle. The CDR3 here is CASSFPKGGSYEQYF. The CDR3, as DNA: TGTGCCAGCAGCTTCCCTAAGGGAGGCTCCTACGAGCAGTACTTC.

This chain connects TRBV7-2 to TRBJ2-7; maybe TRBD1 (5 bases). There are 17 residues in the CDR3. Per germline, CDR1 SGHTA and CDR2 FQGNSA. V dropped 5 bases and J dropped 2 bases, with 22 bases sitting between them. The chain's CDR3 is CASSPPRTRSSTYEQYF. The DNA for the CDR3 is TGTGCCAGCAGCCCCCCCCGGACAAGGAGCTCTACCTACGAGCAGTACTTC.

The chain is built from TRBV24-1 and TRBJ2-2, with TRBD1 identical over 8 bases. V shed 3 bases, J shed 5 bases, and the junction held 10 bases outside the gene matches. Per germline, CDR1 KGHDR and CDR2 SFDVKD. The CDR3 has 17 residues. The chain's CDR3 is CATSDPGRGHRTGELFF. The CDR3 bases are TGTGCCACCAGTGATCCCGGCAGGGGGCATCGAACCGGGGAGCTGTTTTTT.

This chain uses TRBV6-5 with TRBJ2-7, with TRBD2 matching 11 bases. This CDR3 is built from 15 residues. V was clipped by 6 bases and J by 2 bases; unmatched bases: 6. Germline CDR1 reads MNHEY; CDR2 reads SVGAGI. CDR3 DNA sequence: TGTGCCAGCAGAGGACTAGCGGGCCTTCCCTACGAGCAGTACTTC. This translates into CASRGLAGLPYEQYF.

The genes are TRBV28 and TRBJ1-2, with a weak D call TRBD1 (5 bases). Germline CDR1 is MDHEN and CDR2 is SYDVKM. V was pared by 5 bases and J by 4 bases, with 11 bases between. CDR3 size: 13 residues. The CDR3 is CASSAGALYGYTF. The DNA of the CDR3 is TGTGCCAGCAGTGCCGGGGCCCTCTATGGCTACACCTTC.

This clone was picked up a small number of times. The chain uses TRBV6-2 or TRBV6-3 and TRBJ2-7; TRBD2 agrees at 11 bases. CDR1 is MNHEY, CDR2 SVGEGT, per germline. There are 17 residues in the CDR3. J lost 2 bases, V lost 0 bases, and 6 bases had no gene match. Here the CDR3 DNA reads TGTGCCAGCAGTTACTCGGCCACTAGCGGGGGTGCCTACGAGCAGTACTTC. Residues: CASSYSATSGGAYEQYF.

The gene calls are TRBV10-3 and TRBJ2-7, with TRBD2 matching 8 bases. Looked up from germline, CDR1 is ENHRY and CDR2 is SYGVKD. The CDR3 length is 13 residues. The V and J ends lost 10 bases and 5 bases, in that order; junction bases with no gene match: 10. Here the CDR3 DNA reads TGTGCCACCCAGGGACTAGATCGGAACGAGCAGTACTTC. Protein product: CATQGLDRNEQYF.

This clone was recorded once. Other nucleotide sequences in the sample specify the same CDR3. The chain has TRBV24-1 and TRBJ2-7; TRBD1 aligns across 8 bases. The CDR3 runs 15 residues. Germline CDR1 KGHDR, CDR2 SFDVKD. Trimming at V came to 3 bases and at J to 2 bases, leaving 5 bases not matched to a gene. This CDR3 is CATSDPGTGAYEQYF. The CDR3 coding sequence is TGTGCCACCAGTGATCCGGGGACAGGAGCCTACGAGCAGTACTTC.

The V gene is TRBV3-1 (or the pseudogene TRBV3-2), the J gene TRBJ1-2, with a possible D match to TRBD1 (6 bases). The CDR3 has 14 residues. Germline assignment: CDR1 LGHDT and CDR2 YNNKEL (reference sequence). Between the trimmed V and J ends, which lost 4 bases and 8 bases, there was a span of 17 bases. The CDR3 is CASSPRGASGGYTF. The CDR3 coding sequence is TGTGCCAGCAGCCCAAGGGGGGCATCGGGCGGCTACACCTTC.

The V call is TRBV6-4, the J call TRBJ1-1; D is undetermined. This CDR3 comprises 17 residues. The germline V gene encodes CDR1 MRHNA and CDR2 SNTAGT. V was trimmed by 0 bases and J by 6 bases, leaving 20 bases between them. Here the CDR3 reads CASSDSVLAGHRPEAFF. The CDR3 DNA is TGTGCCAGCAGTGACTCAGTTCTCGCAGGCCACCGGCCTGAAGCTTTCTTT.

The genes are TRBV5-4 and TRBJ2-7, with D perhaps TRBD1 (5 bases). Trimming pared 2 bases from V and 6 bases from J, leaving 9 bases between. The length of the CDR3 is 12 residues. The germline gives CDR1 SGHNT, CDR2 YYREEE (reference sequence). The CDR3, as DNA: TGTGCCAGCAGCTTTCTAGGGGCCGAGCAGTACTTC. This sequence encodes CASSFLGAEQYF.

The chain links TRBV5-1 to TRBJ2-5, with 7 bases aligning to TRBD1. CDR1 SGHRS and CDR2 YFSETQ come from the germline V gene. CDR3 length: 14 residues. Losses at the gene ends were 4 bases for V and 1 base for J; bases not matched to a gene: 4. The CDR3 bases are TGCGCCAGCAGCCAAGGACAGGCCCAAGAGACCCAGTACTTC. Translating it yields CASSQGQAQETQYF.

The chain is built from TRBV5-4 and TRBJ1-1; D unclear. Trimming removed 0 bases from V and 0 bases from J, with 12 bases in between. Germline CDR1 SGHNT, CDR2 YYREEE (reference sequence). There are 16 residues in the CDR3. The DNA of the CDR3 is TGTGCCAGCAGCTTGGGCCTCACACCTATGAACACTGAAGCTTTCTTT. This codes for CASSLGLTPMNTEAFF.

This clone has just one count. The rearrangement uses TRBV7-6 and TRBJ1-3; D remains unclear. This CDR3 spans 15 amino acids. CDR1 and CDR2 from the germline V gene are SGHVS and FNYEAQ. Trimming removed 3 bases from V and 5 bases from J, with 14 bases in between. The CDR3 DNA reads as TGTGCCAGCAGCTTGACTCCTGAGGAGAGAAACACCATATATTTT. Translation: CASSLTPEERNTIYF.

This clone is a singleton in its sample. The rearrangement links TRBV7-2 to TRBJ2-3, with TRBD2 matching over 9 bases. Losses at the gene ends were 0 bases for V and 2 bases for J; bases not matched to a gene: 9. Germline CDR1 SGHTA, CDR2 FQGNSA. This CDR3 has 18 residues. The CDR3 loop is CASSLAGLAGTSTDTQYF. DNA of the CDR3: TGTGCCAGCAGCTTAGCGGGGCTAGCGGGGACCTCCACAGATACGCAGTATTTT.

This clone has more than one count but fewer than ten. The chain couples TRBV5-1 to TRBJ2-7; D might be TRBD2 (5 bases). Germline V gene data show CDR1 as SGHRS and CDR2 as YFSETQ. The CDR3 contains 13 residues. The V end was cut by 0 bases, the J end by 3 bases, with 7 bases between. The CDR3 loop is CASSLGGDYEQYF. CDR3 nucleotides: TGCGCCAGCAGCTTGGGGGGAGACTACGAGCAGTACTTC.

V usage is TRBV7-6 and J usage is TRBJ2-3; 7 bases line up with TRBD1. The J segment lost 2 bases and the V segment lost 4 bases, leaving 9 bases of the junction unmatched. The CDR3 has 16 amino acids. Germline loops: CDR1 SGHVS, CDR2 FNYEAQ. CDR3 protein: CASSSMDRTFTDTQYF. In nucleotides, the CDR3 is TGTGCCAGCAGCTCGATGGACAGGACCTTCACAGATACGCAGTATTTT.

The V call is TRBV2, the J call TRBJ2-3, with TRBD2 matching over 13 bases. This CDR3 comprises 15 residues. V was pared by 5 bases and J by 5 bases, with 4 bases of the junction left unmatched. Looked up from germline, CDR1 is SNHLY and CDR2 is FYNNEI. The CDR3 protein is CASSPTSGGVDTQYF. The CDR3 coding sequence is TGTGCCAGCAGTCCAACTAGCGGGGGGGTAGATACGCAGTATTTT.